This TCR beta chain was identified during a study of blood T cell repertoires in COVID-19. Clones were read by immunoSEQ multiplex PCR, and TCRdb kept only the in-frame ones, dropping some. This table holds about 64,000 clones, more than 75% found once. Participants were aged 18 to 89 years, lived in some 23 US areas, and enrolled virtually. Donors in Cohort 3 who had recovered were those with two negative PCRs, healthcare professional clearance, or resolution of their symptoms. V gave up 8 bases and J gave up 8 bases, with 22 bases separating them. The CDR3 is made up of 15 amino acids. CDR1 and CDR2 (germline): SGHDT, YYEEEE.

The specimen sequenced was PBMCs or T cells enriched from blood (not recorded which). V and J are TRBV5-6 and TRBJ2-2; a weak D match, TRBD2 (6 bases). The receptor was derived from a woman in her thirties or forties who had recovered from COVID-19. CDR3 in DNA: TGTGCCAGTCCCGGGGAGGCAGGGATTTTTGGGGAGCTGTTTTTT. Translated, it gives CASPGEAGIFGELFF.